The 8 T cell receptor beta chains listed next were all sequenced from one sample in a study of blood T cell repertoires in COVID-19 (dated by TCRdb to the early 2020s). Preparation of the library involved the immunoSEQ multiplex PCR assay. TCRdb re-hosts the immuneACCESS table, in-frame sequences only. Its copies lack some clones; in the studies checked, an unresolved V gene accounts for under half of them, and the cause for the rest is not known. The sample profile shows 70,000 or so clones; about 80% of them were found once. Of the sample, about a tenth is held by the ten largest clones. Sample: peripheral blood. The receptors here all came from a human donor in a cohort sampled during active COVID-19.

The chain recombines TRBV24-1 with TRBJ2-2; no reliable D call. Germline assignment: CDR1 KGHDR and CDR2 SFDVKD. The CDR3 totals 15 residues. The V end was cut by 4 bases, the J end by 1 base, with 9 bases between. The CDR3 nucleotides are TGTGCCACCAGTGAATGGTCGGGGAACACCGGGGAGCTGTTTTTT. As protein: CATSEWSGNTGELFF.

The J gene is TRBJ2-7, the V gene TRBV28; TRBD1 aligns across 7 bases. CDR1 and CDR2 from the germline V gene are MDHEN and SYDVKM. V was clipped by 3 bases and J by 5 bases; unmatched bases: 1. CDR3 length equals 12 residues. The CDR3 DNA follows: TGTGCCAGCAGTTTCGACAGGGACGAGCAGTACTTC. Translation: CASSFDRDEQYF.

This clone was found once. The chain recombines TRBV2 with TRBJ2-3, with D possibly TRBD2 on 7 matching bases. The V end was cut by 6 bases, the J end by 2 bases, with 24 bases between. The CDR3 is 18 amino acids. Germline values: CDR1 SNHLY, CDR2 FYNNEI. The CDR3 here is CASRGEAGEGVNTDTQYF. CDR3 DNA sequence: TGTGCCAGCAGGGGTGAGGCGGGAGAGGGGGTAAACACAGATACGCAGTATTTT.

This sequence joins TRBV25-1 and TRBJ1-1; 8 nucleotides align to TRBD1. This CDR3 has 11 amino acids. J gave up 8 bases and V 8 bases, and 4 bases lay outside the gene matches. Germline V gene lookup returns CDR1 MGHDK and CDR2 SYGVNS. The CDR3 loop reads CASEDRAEAFF. The CDR3 DNA is TGTGCCAGCGAGGACAGGGCGGAAGCTTTCTTT. The entire variable domain, with the rest obtained from reference TRBV25-1 and TRBJ1-1, is as follows: EADIYQTPRYLVIGTGKKITLECSQTMGHDKMYWYQQDPGMELHLIHYSYGVNSTEKGDLSSESTVSRIRTEHFPLTLESARPSHTSQYLCASEDRAEAFFGQGTRLTVV.

This clone turned up a few times. The chain recombines TRBV19 with TRBJ2-5, with D perhaps matching TRBD1 (5 bases). CDR3 length: 13 residues. Germline V gene sequence: CDR1 LNHDA, CDR2 SQIVND (reference sequence). The V end was cut by 9 bases, the J end by 4 bases, with 15 bases between. CDR3 sequence reads: CASSRAGRETQYF. The CDR3 nucleotides read TGTGCCAGCTCTAGGGCAGGGCGAGAGACCCAGTACTTC.

This chain uses TRBV7-9 with TRBJ2-3; 10 bases align to TRBD2. Looked up from germline, CDR1 is SEHNR and CDR2 is FQNEAQ (reference sequence). V was pared by 3 bases and J by 8 bases, with 11 bases of the junction left unmatched. CDR3 length: 16 residues. The CDR3 DNA reads as TGTGCCAGCAGCTTTCCGACTAGCGGGCCACCCCCTACGCAGTATTTT. Its translation is CASSFPTSGPPPTQYF. Full variable domain (missing parts from reference TRBV7-9 and TRBJ2-3): DTGVSQNPRHKITKRGQNVTFRCDPISEHNRLYWYRQTLGQGPEFLTYFQNEAQLEKSRLLSDRFSAERPKGSFSTLEIQRTEQGDSAMYLCASSFPTSGPPPTQYFGPGTRLTVL.

The rearrangement uses TRBV28 and TRBJ2-1, with D perhaps TRBD1 (7 bases). The CDR3 covers 17 residues. V shed 3 bases and J shed 6 bases, with 21 bases lying between them. In germline, CDR1 is MDHEN, CDR2 SYDVKM. CDR3 region: CASSFSNNPQGGNEQFF. The CDR3 nucleotides read TGTGCCAGCAGTTTTTCCAACAACCCCCAGGGGGGCAATGAGCAGTTCTTC.

V and J are TRBV29-1 and TRBJ2-7; TRBD1 agrees at 9 bases. The CDR3 runs 12 residues. The germline CDR1 and CDR2 sequences are SQVTM and ANQGSEA. Germline trimming cut 6 bases from V and 2 bases from J; bases unmatched to any gene: 2. CDR3 nucleotides: TGCAGCGTGGGACAGGGAGCCTACGAGCAGTACTTC. This encodes CSVGQGAYEQYF.